A selection of T cell receptor beta chains follows, all from one sample in a study of glioma-infiltrating T cells after dendritic cell vaccination. Method: immunoSEQ multiplex PCR; TCRdb's copy keeps in-frame clones and lacks some. Here the sample spans about 38,000 clones, 70% to 85% being singletons. The material sequenced was blood, taken before dendritic cell vaccination. All receptors come from a human donor with glioblastoma. Each CDR3 is given with its conserved first and last residue. A D gene is named only where the DNA matches it firmly. Clone size is shown for a subset of rows, as once, few, many or a class of expanded clone.

j_gene | abundance | d_gene | v_gene | CDR3aa | CDR3nt
TRBJ1-2 | . | TRBD1 | TRBV9 | CASSESRDSANYGYTF | TGTGCCAGCAGCGAAAGCCGGGACAGCGCTAACTATGGCTACACCTTC
TRBJ2-1 | . | TRBD2 | TRBV7-3 | CASSLESGGAHNEQFF | TGTGCCAGCAGCTTAGAGAGCGGGGGGGCCCACAATGAGCAGTTCTTC
TRBJ1-1 | . | . | TRBV6-5 | CASTPSGVSGQAFF | TGTGCCAGCACCCCATCAGGGGTCTCTGGCCAAGCTTTCTTT
TRBJ1-3 | . | TRBD1 | TRBV7-3 | CASRLGTGYSSSGNTIYF | TGTGCCAGCAGGCTGGGGACAGGGTACTCCAGTTCTGGAAACACCATATATTTT
TRBJ2-5 | . | TRBD2 | TRBV7-7 | CASSTGRGGQETQYF | TGTGCTAGCAGCACAGGTCGGGGGGGTCAAGAGACCCAGTACTTC
TRBJ2-7 | . | . | TRBV2 | CASSDRKGYEQYF | TGTGCCAGCAGTGATAGAAAGGGGTACGAGCAGTACTTC
TRBJ2-2 | . | . | TRBV7-9 | CASSLGLNTGELFF | TGTGCCAGCAGCTTAGGGCTGAACACCGGGGAGCTGTTTTTT
TRBJ2-1 | . | . | TRBV4-2 | CASSQETRAYNEQFF | TGTGCCAGCAGCCAAGAAACCAGGGCCTACAATGAGCAGTTCTTC
TRBJ2-1 | . | . | TRBV5-1 | CASSLTGRDEQFF | TGCGCCAGCAGCTTGACAGGGAGGGATGAGCAGTTCTTC
TRBJ1-5 | . | TRBD1 | TRBV6-5 | CASRPTGGGNQPQHF | TGTGCCAGCAGACCGACAGGGGGCGGAAATCAGCCCCAGCATTTT
TRBJ2-3 | once | TRBD2 | TRBV10-3 | CAISVERDPSTDTQYF | TGTGCCATCAGTGTGGAGCGGGACCCTAGCACAGATACGCAGTATTTT
TRBJ2-2 | . | TRBD2 | TRBV5-1 | CASRSGATGELFF | TGCGCCAGCAGGAGCGGGGCCACCGGGGAGCTGTTTTTT
TRBJ2-1 | . | . | TRBV11-3 | CASSPYMSSYNEQFF | TGTGCCAGCAGCCCTTATATGAGCTCCTACAATGAGCAGTTCTTC
TRBJ2-1 | . | TRBD2 | TRBV6-5 | CASSLAGGPNNEQFF | TGTGCCAGCAGTCTTGCGGGGGGGCCGAACAATGAGCAGTTCTTC
TRBJ2-5 | . | TRBD1 | TRBV15 | CATSPDQQGAGETQYF | TGTGCCACCAGCCCAGATCAACAGGGGGCCGGGGAGACCCAGTACTTC
TRBJ2-3 | few | . | TRBV4-3 | CASSPFVGGAANTQYF | TGCGCCAGCAGCCCCTTCGTTGGGGGGGCGGCAAATACGCAGTATTTT